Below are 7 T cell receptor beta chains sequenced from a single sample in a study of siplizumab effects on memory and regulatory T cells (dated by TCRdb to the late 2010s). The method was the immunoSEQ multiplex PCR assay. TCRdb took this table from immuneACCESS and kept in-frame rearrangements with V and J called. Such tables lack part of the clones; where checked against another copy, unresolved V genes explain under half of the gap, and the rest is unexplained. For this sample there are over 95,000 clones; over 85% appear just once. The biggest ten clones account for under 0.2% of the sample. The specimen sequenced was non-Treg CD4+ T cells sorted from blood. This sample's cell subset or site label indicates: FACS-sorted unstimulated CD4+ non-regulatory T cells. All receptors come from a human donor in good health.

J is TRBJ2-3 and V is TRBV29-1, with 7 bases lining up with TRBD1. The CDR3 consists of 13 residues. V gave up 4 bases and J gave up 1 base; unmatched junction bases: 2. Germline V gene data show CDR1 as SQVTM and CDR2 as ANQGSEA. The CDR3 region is CSVGQGGTDTQYF. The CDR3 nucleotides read TGCAGCGTTGGACAGGGAGGCACAGATACGCAGTATTTT.

CDR3 in amino acids: CASSRGDNEQFF. As DNA, the CDR3 is TGTGCCAGCTCCCGGGGAGATAATGAGCAGTTCTTC. The genes are TRBV18 and TRBJ2-1; maybe TRBD2 (5 bases). The V end lost 6 bases, the J end lost 7 bases, and 10 bases lay between the germline ends. The CDR3 extends over 12 amino acids. Germline V gene sequence: CDR1 KGHSH, CDR2 LQKENI.

The CDR3 loop is CASSLYSLYEQYF. In DNA form, the CDR3 reads TGTGCCAGCAGCCTCTACTCCCTCTACGAGCAGTACTTC. This chain links TRBV5-6 with TRBJ2-7; D unclear. The CDR3 is 13 residues long. In germline, CDR1 is SGHDT, CDR2 YYEEEE. Trimming cost V 4 bases and J 3 bases, with 11 bases left between them.

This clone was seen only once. As DNA, the CDR3 is TGCGCCAGCAGCCCGAATACAGGGGCTAACTATGGCTACACCTTC. Translating gives CASSPNTGANYGYTF. The chain carries TRBV5-1 and TRBJ1-2, with TRBD1 identical over 7 bases. The V gene end was trimmed by 4 bases and the J gene end by 0 bases; junction bases not matched to a gene: 6. The length of the CDR3 is 15 residues. CDR1 and CDR2 (germline): SGHRS, YFSETQ.

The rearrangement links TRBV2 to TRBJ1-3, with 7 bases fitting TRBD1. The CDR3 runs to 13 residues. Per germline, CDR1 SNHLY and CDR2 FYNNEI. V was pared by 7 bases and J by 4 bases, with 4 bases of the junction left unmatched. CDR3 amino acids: CASIDRAGNTIYF. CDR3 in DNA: TGTGCCAGCATCGACAGGGCCGGAAACACCATATATTTT.

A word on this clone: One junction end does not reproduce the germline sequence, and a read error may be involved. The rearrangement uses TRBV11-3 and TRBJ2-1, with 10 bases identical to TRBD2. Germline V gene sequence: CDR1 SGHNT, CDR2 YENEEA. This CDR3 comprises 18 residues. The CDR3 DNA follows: TGTGCCAGCAGCTTAGGGCTAGCGGGGGTTCTTTCCTCCAATGAGCAGTTCTTC. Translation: CASSLGLAGVLSSNEQFF.

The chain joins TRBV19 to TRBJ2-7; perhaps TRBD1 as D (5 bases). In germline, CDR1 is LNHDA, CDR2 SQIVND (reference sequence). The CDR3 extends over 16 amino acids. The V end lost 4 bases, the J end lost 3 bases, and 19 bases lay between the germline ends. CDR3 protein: CASSTSGIQYLYEQYF. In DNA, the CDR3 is TGTGCCAGTAGTACCTCAGGGATTCAGTACCTCTACGAGCAGTACTTC.